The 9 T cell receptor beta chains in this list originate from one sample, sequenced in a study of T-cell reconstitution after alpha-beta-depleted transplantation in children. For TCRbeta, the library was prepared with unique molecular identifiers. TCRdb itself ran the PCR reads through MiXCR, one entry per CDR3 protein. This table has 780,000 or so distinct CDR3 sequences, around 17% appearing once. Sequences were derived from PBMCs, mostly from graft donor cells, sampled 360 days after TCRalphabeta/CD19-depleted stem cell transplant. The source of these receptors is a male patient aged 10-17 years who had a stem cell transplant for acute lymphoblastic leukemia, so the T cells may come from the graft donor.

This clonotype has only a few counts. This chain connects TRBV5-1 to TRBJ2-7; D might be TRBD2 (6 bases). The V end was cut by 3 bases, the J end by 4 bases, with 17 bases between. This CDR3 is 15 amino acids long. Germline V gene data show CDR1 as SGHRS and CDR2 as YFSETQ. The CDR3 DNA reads TGCGCCAGCAGCTGGGGACTCCGCGACCCTTACGAGCAGTACTTC. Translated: CASSWGLRDPYEQYF.

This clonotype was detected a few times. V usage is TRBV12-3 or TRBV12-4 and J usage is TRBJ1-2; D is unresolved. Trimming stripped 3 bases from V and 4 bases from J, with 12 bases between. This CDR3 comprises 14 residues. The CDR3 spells CASSFLAAGYGYTF. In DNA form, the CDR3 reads TGTGCCAGCAGTTTTCTCGCCGCAGGCTATGGCTACACCTTC.

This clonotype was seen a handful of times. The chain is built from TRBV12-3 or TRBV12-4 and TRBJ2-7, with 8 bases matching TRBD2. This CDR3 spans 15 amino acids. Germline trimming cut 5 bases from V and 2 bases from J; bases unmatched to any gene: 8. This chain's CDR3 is CASSRGTSGPYEQYF. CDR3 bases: TGTGCCAGCAGTCGGGGCACTAGCGGACCCTACGAGCAGTACTTC.

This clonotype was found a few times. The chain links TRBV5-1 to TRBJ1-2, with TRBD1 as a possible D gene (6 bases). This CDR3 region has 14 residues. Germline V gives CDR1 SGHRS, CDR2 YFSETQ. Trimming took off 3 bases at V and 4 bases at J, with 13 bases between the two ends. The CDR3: CASSYTGTSYGYTF. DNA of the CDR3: TGCGCCAGCAGCTATACCGGGACAAGCTATGGCTACACCTTC.

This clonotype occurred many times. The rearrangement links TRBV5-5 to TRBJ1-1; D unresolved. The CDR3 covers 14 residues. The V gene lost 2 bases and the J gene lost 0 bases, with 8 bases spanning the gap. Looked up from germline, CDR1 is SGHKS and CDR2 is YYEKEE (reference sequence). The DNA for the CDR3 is TGTGCCAGCAGCTTAGGAGGGATGAACACTGAAGCTTTCTTT. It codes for CASSLGGMNTEAFF.

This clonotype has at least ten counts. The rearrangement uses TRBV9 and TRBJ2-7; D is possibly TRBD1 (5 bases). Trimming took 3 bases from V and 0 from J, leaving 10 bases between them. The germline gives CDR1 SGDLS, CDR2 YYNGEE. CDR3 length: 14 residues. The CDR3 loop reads CASSATGSSYEQYF. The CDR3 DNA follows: TGTGCCAGCAGCGCAACAGGAAGCTCCTACGAGCAGTACTTC. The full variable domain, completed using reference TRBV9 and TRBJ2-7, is DSGVTQTPKHLITATGQRVTLRCSPRSGDLSVYWYQQSLDQGLQFLIQYYNGEERAKGNILERFSAQQFPDLHSELNLSSLELGDSALYFCASSATGSSYEQYFGPGTRLTVT.

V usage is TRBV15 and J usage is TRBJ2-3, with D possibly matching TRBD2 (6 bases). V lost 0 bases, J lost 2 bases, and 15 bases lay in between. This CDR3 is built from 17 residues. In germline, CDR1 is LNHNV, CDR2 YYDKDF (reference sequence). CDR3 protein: CATSRDSGAGITDTQYF. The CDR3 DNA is TGTGCCACCAGCAGAGATTCGGGAGCGGGCATCACAGATACGCAGTATTTT.

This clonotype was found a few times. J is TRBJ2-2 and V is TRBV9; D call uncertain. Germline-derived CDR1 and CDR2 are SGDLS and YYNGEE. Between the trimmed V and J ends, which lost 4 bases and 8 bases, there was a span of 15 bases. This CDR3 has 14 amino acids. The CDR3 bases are TGTGCCAGCAGCAGAGACATTAACGGTGGGGAGCTGTTTTTT. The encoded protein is CASSRDINGGELFF.

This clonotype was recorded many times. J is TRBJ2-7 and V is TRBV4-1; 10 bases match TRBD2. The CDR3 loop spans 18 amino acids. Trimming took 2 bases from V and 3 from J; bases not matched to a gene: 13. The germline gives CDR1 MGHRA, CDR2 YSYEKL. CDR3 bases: TGCGCCAGCAGCCAAAGTCCCCGGGGACTAGCGACTTACTACGAGCAGTACTTC. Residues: CASSQSPRGLATYYEQYF.